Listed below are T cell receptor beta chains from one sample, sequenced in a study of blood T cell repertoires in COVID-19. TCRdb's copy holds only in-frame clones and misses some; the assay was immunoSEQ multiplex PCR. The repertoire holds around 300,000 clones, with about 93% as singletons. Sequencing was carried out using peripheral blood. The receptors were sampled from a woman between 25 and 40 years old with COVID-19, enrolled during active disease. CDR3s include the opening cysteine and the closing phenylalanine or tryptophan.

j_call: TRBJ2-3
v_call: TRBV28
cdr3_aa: CASSPILSTTDTQYF

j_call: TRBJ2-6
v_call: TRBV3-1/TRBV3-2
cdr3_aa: CASSQGTSSGANVLTF

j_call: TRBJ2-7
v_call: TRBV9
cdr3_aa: CASSVEPASSYEQYF

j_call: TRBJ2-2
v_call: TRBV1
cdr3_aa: CTSSEIGTKFTGRFLTTGELFF

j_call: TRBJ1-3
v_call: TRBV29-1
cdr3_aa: CSVIGLCSGNTIYF

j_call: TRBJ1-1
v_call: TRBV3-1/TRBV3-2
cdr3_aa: CASRRGGWDTEAFF

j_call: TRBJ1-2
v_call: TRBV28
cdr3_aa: CASIPTGRNGYTF

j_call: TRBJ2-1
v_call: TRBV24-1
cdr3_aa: CATQGGDGRRTYHNEQFF

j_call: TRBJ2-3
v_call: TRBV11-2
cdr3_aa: CASSLDPTGAGYTQYF

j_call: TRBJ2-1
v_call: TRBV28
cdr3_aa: CASSLAGAYNEQFF

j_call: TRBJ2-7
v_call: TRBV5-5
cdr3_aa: CASSLVTGNEQYF

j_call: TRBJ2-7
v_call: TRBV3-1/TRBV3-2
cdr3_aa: CASSQEILRGGVDYEQYF

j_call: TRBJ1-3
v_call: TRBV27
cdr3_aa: CASSQQGLGNTIYF

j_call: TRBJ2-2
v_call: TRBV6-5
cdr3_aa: CASSYSGGWTGELFF

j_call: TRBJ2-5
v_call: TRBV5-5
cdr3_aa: CASSLGLAGAETQYF

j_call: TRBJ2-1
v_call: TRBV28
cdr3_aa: CASSSGSNEQFF

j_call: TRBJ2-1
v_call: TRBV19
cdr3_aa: CASSMRRQGFYNEQFF

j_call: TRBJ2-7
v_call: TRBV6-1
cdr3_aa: CASSETTYEQYF

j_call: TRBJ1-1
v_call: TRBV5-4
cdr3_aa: CASSHYRGEAFF

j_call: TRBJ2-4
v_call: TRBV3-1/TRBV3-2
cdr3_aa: CASSRTSGSVSPAKNIQYF

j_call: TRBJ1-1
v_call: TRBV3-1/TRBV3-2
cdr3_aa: CASSHTGVAFF

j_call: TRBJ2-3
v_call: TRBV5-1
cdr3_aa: CASSLGTSGSFSTDTQYF

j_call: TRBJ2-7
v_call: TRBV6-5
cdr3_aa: CASRAGGPGEQYF

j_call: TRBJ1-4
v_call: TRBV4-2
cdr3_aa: CASSNDRDPNEKLFF

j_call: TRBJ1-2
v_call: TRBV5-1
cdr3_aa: CASSSTPPGQGGYGYTF

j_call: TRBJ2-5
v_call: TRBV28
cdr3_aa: CASNLDWTEETQYF

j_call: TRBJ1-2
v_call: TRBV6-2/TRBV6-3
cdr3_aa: CASSSWTVDYGYTF

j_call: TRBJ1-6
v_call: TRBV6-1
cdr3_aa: CASCEGTDVSYNSPLHF

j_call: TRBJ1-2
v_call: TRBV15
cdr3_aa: CATSRPLDRVNYGYTF

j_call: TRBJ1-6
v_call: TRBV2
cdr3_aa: CASSPKGAVNSPLHF

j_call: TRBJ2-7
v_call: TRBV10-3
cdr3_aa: CAIRSGQNYEQYF

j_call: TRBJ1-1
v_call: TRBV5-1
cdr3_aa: CASSAGENTEAFF

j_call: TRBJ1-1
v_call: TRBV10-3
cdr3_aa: CAISDAGLAFF

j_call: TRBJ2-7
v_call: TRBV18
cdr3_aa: CASSRVAQGAYEQYF

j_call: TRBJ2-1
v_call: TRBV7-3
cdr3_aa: CASSPGHSSYNEQFF

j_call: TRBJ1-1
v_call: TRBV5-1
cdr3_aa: CASSQGNTEAFF

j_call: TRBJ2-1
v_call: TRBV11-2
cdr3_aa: CASSFRLAGGPENEQFF

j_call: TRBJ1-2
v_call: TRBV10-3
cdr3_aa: CAISGQGKDGYTF

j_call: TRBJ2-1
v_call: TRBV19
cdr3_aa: CASTQRDRAVGNEQFF

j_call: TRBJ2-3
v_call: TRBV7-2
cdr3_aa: CASSLLSGRARTDTQYF

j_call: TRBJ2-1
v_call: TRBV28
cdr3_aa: CASSFIGTALYNEQFF

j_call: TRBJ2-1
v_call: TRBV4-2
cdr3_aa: CASSSRGSGAYNEQFF

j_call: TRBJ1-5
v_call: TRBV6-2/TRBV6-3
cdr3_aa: CASSYGGAGQPQHF

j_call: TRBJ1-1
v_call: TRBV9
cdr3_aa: CASSADGGFRTEAFF

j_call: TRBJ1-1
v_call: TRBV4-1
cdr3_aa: CASSLETALNTEAFF

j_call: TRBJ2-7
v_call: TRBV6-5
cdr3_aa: CASSLTGVGYEQYF

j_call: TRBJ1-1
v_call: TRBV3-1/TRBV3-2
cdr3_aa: CASSQGGDRWNTEAFF

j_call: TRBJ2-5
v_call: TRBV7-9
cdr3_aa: CASSPRQGASEETQYF

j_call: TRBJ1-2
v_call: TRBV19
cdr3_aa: CASSLRTGENYGYTF

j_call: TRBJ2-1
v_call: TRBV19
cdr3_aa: CASSRNPGLAGVNEQFF

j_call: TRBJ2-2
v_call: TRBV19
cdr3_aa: CAPYSCHTGELFF

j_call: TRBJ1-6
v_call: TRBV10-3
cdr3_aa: CAIGQGNSPLHF

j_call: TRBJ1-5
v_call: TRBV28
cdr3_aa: CASSLNSQPQHF

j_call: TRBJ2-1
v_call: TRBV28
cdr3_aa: CASSLPQLAGGNEQFF

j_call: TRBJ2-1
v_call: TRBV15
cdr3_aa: CATSRDIYNEQFF

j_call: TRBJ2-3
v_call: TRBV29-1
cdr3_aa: CSSGLAGDLTDTQYF

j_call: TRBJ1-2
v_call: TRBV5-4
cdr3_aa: CASSLQGLSNYGYTF

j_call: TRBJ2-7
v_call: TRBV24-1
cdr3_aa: CATSEAGTGNYEQYF

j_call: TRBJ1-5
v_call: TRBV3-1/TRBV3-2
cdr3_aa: CASSQASGDQPQHF

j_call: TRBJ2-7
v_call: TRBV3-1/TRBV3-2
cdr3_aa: CASSHGGGPRPYEQYF